This T cell receptor (beta chain) was retrieved from a study of PD-1 blockade in classical Hodgkin lymphoma. Study-level findings and limits: Prior to therapy, complete responders displayed diversity much like that of newly diagnosed patients.

Clones were read by immunoSEQ multiplex PCR, and TCRdb kept only the in-frame ones, dropping some. The data contain about 7,900 clones, about 86% of them singletons. The V and J ends lost 8 bases and 1 base respectively, with 8 bases between them. CDR1 is SNHLY and CDR2 is FYNNEI in the germline V gene. The CDR3 is 12 amino acids. Relapses following autologous stem cell transplantation were seen in all patients, with brentuximab vedotin exposure varying. Investigators obtained CD8+ T cells from thawed PBMCs by magnetic negative selection. Worth noting for this clone: Its antigen remains unknown.

This TCR was sampled from a human donor with classical Hodgkin lymphoma. The sequenced sample was CD8+ T cells from blood, obtained at baseline. This sequence joins TRBV2 and TRBJ1-2; D gene uncertain. As DNA, the CDR3 is TGTGCCAGCGAGGGCCTTAACTATGGCTACACCTTC. Translation gives CASEGLNYGYTF.